A single sample gave rise to the 20 T cell receptor beta chains below, sequenced in a study of blood T cell repertoires in COVID-19. Repertoires were generated with immunoSEQ multiplex PCR, while TCRdb's copy carries only in-frame clones and drops some. This table has some 360,000 clones, approximately 89% appearing once. Sequenced sample: peripheral blood. The receptors originated from an older woman with COVID-19, enrolled during active disease.

The chain joins TRBV4-2 to TRBJ2-5, with D perhaps matching TRBD1 (6 bases). The CDR3 contains 15 residues. In germline, CDR1 is LGHNA, CDR2 YNFKEQ. Trimming took off 1 base at V and 5 bases at J, with 14 bases between the two ends. CDR3 sequence (DNA): TGTGCCAGCAGCCAAGGACAGGAGACCGGGGAGACCCAGTACTTC. As protein: CASSQGQETGETQYF.

V and J are TRBV6-5 and TRBJ1-1; D may be TRBD1 (5 bases). Germline lookup yields CDR1 MNHEY and CDR2 SVGAGI. CDR3 length: 15 amino acids. Trimming removed 10 bases from V and 1 base from J, with 19 bases in between. CDR3 bases: TGTGCCACCGGGAGGTCAGGGAAGGGGAACACTGAAGCTTTCTTT. Its protein is CATGRSGKGNTEAFF.

The genes are TRBV5-4 and TRBJ1-2; TRBD1 matches 8 bases. CDR3 length equals 13 residues. Trimming took 4 bases from V and 7 from J; bases not matched to a gene: 6. From germline, CDR1 is SGHNT and CDR2 YYREEE (reference sequence). This chain's CDR3 is CASSPDRVSGYTF. CDR3 in DNA: TGTGCCAGCAGCCCGGACAGGGTCTCTGGCTACACCTTC. Using reference TRBV5-4 and TRBJ1-2 for the parts outside the CDR3, the full variable domain is ETGVTQSPTHLIKTRGQQVTLRCSSQSGHNTVSWYQQALGQGPQFIFQYYREEENGRGNFPPRFSGLQFPNYSSELNVNALELDDSALYLCASSPDRVSGYTFGSGTRLTVV.

This clone was counted at least ten times. The J gene is TRBJ1-4, the V gene TRBV4-1, with no clear D. With 0 bases removed from V and 6 bases from J, the gap between germline ends came to 11 bases. The CDR3 length is 15 residues. Germline loops: CDR1 MGHRA, CDR2 YSYEKL. This CDR3 is CASSQDLTLDEKLFF. The DNA for the CDR3 is TGCGCCAGCAGCCAAGATCTAACTTTAGATGAAAAACTGTTTTTT.

This rearrangement joins TRBV27 to TRBJ1-5; possible D gene TRBD1, 6 bases. The V end lost 2 bases, the J end lost 2 bases, and 13 bases lay between the germline ends. Germline assignment: CDR1 MNHEY and CDR2 SMNVEV (reference sequence). The length of the CDR3 is 16 residues. The CDR3 bases are TGTGCCAGCAGTTTAGTGGGGGCGGGGGGCAATCAGCCCCAGCATTTT. This codes for CASSLVGAGGNQPQHF.

The chain employs TRBV5-5 and TRBJ2-4, with a weak D call TRBD1 (5 bases). This CDR3 spans 18 amino acids. Trimming left V 4 bases short and J 1 base short, with 21 bases between. Germline V gives CDR1 SGHKS, CDR2 YYEKEE (reference sequence). The CDR3 loop reads CASSLKSVLDSAKNIQYF. CDR3 in DNA: TGTGCCAGCAGCCTGAAGTCGGTTCTCGACAGCGCCAAAAACATTCAGTACTTC.

The chain uses TRBV3-1 (or the pseudogene TRBV3-2) and TRBJ1-2; maybe TRBD1 (5 bases). The CDR3 has 16 amino acids. V lost 3 bases and J lost 4, with 18 bases in between. Germline assignment: CDR1 LGHDT and CDR2 YNNKEL (reference sequence). CDR3 in amino acids: CASSQSSGNHIYGYTF. The CDR3 coding sequence is TGTGCCAGCAGCCAGTCGTCAGGGAATCATATCTATGGCTACACCTTC.

The chain couples TRBV6-6 to TRBJ1-5; 7 bases line up with TRBD1. Germline CDR1 reads MNHNY; CDR2 reads SVGAGI (reference sequence). The CDR3 runs to 15 residues. V gave up 2 bases and J gave up 7 bases; unmatched junction bases: 8. CDR3 bases: TGTGCCAGCAGTTACCCGACAGGGAATGGGCAGCCCCAGCATTTT. This sequence encodes CASSYPTGNGQPQHF.

This clone was seen only once. This chain links TRBV6-5 with TRBJ1-5; 7 bases align to TRBD1. The V and J ends lost 6 bases and 2 bases, in that order; junction bases with no gene match: 7. CDR1 and CDR2 (germline): MNHEY, SVGAGI. The CDR3 length is 15 residues. The CDR3 DNA reads TGTGCCAGCAGATACACAGGGGTCGGCAATCAGCCCCAGCATTTT. It encodes CASRYTGVGNQPQHF.

This chain links TRBV7-2 with TRBJ2-7; D not certain. The length of the CDR3 is 13 residues. V lost 4 bases and J 3 bases, leaving 10 bases between the germline ends. Germline lookup yields CDR1 SGHTA and CDR2 FQGNSA. The CDR3 sequence: CASSSTTNYEQYF. The CDR3 DNA reads as TGTGCCAGCAGCTCAACTACAAACTACGAGCAGTACTTC. Filled out from reference TRBV7-2 and TRBJ2-7, the complete variable domain reads GAGVSQSPSNKVTEKGKDVELRCDPISGHTALYWYRQSLGQGLEFLIYFQGNSAPDKSGLPSDRFSAERTGGSVSTLTIQRTQQEDSAVYLCASSSTTNYEQYFGPGTRLTVT.

The CDR3 protein is CASSQVLPRVNTEAFF. In DNA form, the CDR3 reads TGCGCCAGCAGCCAAGTACTGCCCAGGGTGAACACTGAAGCTTTCTTT. The chain is built from TRBV4-1 and TRBJ1-1; possible D gene TRBD1, 5 bases. Germline V gene sequence: CDR1 MGHRA, CDR2 YSYEKL. Between the trimmed V and J ends, which lost 1 base and 0 bases, there was a span of 12 bases. The CDR3 covers 16 residues.

This rearrangement joins TRBV5-1 to TRBJ1-6; the D gene is possibly TRBD1 (5 bases). Per the germline V gene, CDR1 is SGHRS and CDR2 is YFSETQ. V lost 4 bases, J lost 8 bases, and 13 bases lay in between. This CDR3 has 14 amino acids. CDR3 coding DNA: TGCGCCAGCAGCCGCGAAAGACAGCATTCACCCCTCCACTTT. It encodes CASSRERQHSPLHF.

This clone was counted once. The sample carries other DNA sequences with the same CDR3. This sequence joins TRBV3-1 (or the pseudogene TRBV3-2) and TRBJ1-1; TRBD1 agrees at 8 bases. Trimming removed 4 bases from V and 5 bases from J; junction bases left unmatched: 0. Germline V lookup: CDR1 LGHDT, CDR2 YNNKEL (reference sequence). CDR3 size: 12 residues. The CDR3 here is CASSRTGTEAFF. The CDR3 DNA reads as TGTGCCAGCAGCCGGACAGGGACTGAAGCTTTCTTT.

The V and J genes are TRBV19 and TRBJ1-4, with 7 bases fitting TRBD1. The germline V gene encodes CDR1 LNHDA and CDR2 SQIVND (reference sequence). V was pared by 3 bases and J by 0 bases, with 4 bases of the junction left unmatched. The CDR3 is made up of 16 amino acids. This CDR3 reads CASSIRQGATNEKLFF. For the CDR3, the DNA is TGTGCCAGTAGTATCCGTCAGGGGGCAACTAATGAAAAACTGTTTTTT.

The chain uses TRBV18 and TRBJ2-1; D uncertain. CDR3 length equals 13 residues. Germline CDR1 reads KGHSH; CDR2 reads LQKENI. The V gene lost 3 bases and the J gene lost 9 bases, with 12 bases spanning the gap. The CDR3 DNA is TGTGCCAGCTCACCCTATCTAGATGGTGAGCAGTTCTTC. This sequence encodes CASSPYLDGEQFF.

The CDR3 DNA reads TGTGCCAGCAGCGCCCGACTAGCCTCCGAGCAGTACTTC. Its protein product is CASSARLASEQYF. J is TRBJ2-7 and V is TRBV7-2; TRBD2 matches at 7 bases. The CDR3 has 13 residues. V was pared by 5 bases and J by 6 bases, with 7 bases of the junction left unmatched. Germline V gene lookup returns CDR1 SGHTA and CDR2 FQGNSA.

The chain combines TRBV5-4 with TRBJ1-4, with 7 bases identical to TRBD1. Per germline, CDR1 SGHNT and CDR2 YYREEE (reference sequence). The CDR3 has 15 amino acids. V lost 3 bases and J lost 5; bases outside the gene matches: 7. CDR3 loop: CASSSEQGPNEKLFF. The CDR3 DNA reads TGTGCCAGCAGCTCCGAACAGGGGCCGAATGAAAAACTGTTTTTT.

The V and J genes are TRBV7-9 and TRBJ1-4; weak D call: TRBD1 (6 bases). V lost 5 bases to trimming and J lost 8 bases, with 21 bases between them. CDR1 is SEHNR, CDR2 FQNEAQ, per germline (reference sequence). This CDR3 is 16 amino acids long. The CDR3 DNA follows: TGTGCCAGCAGCGGTAGTCCGAGGACACAGGGCGAAAAACTGTTTTTT. As protein: CASSGSPRTQGEKLFF.

The chain is built from TRBV7-3 and TRBJ1-1; D not certain. The ends were cut back, 5 bases at V and 3 bases at J, with 10 bases in the middle. This CDR3 comprises 13 residues. Germline values: CDR1 SGHTA, CDR2 FQGTGA. Here the CDR3 DNA reads TGTGCCAGCAGCCCTTCCTCTCACACTGAAGCTTTCTTT. Translation: CASSPSSHTEAFF. Complete variable domain (other parts from reference TRBV7-3 and TRBJ1-1): GAGVSQTPSNKVTEKGKYVELRCDPISGHTALYWYRQSLGQGPEFLIYFQGTGAADDSGLPNDRFFAVRPEGSVSTLKIQRTERGDSAVYLCASSPSSHTEAFFGQGTRLTVV.

The chain combines TRBV11-2 with TRBJ2-7; D is possibly TRBD2 (6 bases). This CDR3 is built from 14 residues. CDR1 SGHAT and CDR2 FQNNGV come from the germline V gene. Trimming shortened V by 6 bases and J by 3 bases, and 15 bases separated the two germline ends. CDR3 loop: CASRQPRRGYEQYF. The CDR3 coding sequence is TGTGCCAGCAGGCAACCTAGGAGGGGCTACGAGCAGTACTTC.